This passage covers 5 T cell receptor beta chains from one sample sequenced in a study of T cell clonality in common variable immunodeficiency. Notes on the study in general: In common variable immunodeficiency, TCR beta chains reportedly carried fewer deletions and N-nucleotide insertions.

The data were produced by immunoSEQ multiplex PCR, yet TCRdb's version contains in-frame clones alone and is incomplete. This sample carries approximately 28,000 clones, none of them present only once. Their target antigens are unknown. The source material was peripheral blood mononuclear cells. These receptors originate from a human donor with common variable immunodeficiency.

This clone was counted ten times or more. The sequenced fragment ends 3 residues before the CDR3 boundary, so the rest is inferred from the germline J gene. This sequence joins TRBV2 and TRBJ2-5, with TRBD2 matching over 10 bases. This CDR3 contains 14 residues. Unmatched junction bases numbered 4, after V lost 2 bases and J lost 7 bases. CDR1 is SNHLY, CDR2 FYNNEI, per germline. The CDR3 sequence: CASSERLAGVTQYF. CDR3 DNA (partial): TGTGCCAGCAGTGAAAGGCTAGCGGGAGTGACC.

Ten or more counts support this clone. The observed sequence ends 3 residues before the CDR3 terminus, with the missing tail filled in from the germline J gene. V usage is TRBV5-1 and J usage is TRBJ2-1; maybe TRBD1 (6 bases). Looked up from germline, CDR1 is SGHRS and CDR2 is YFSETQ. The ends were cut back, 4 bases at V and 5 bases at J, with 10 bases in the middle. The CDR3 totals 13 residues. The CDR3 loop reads CASSRDTHNEQFF. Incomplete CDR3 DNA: TGCGCCAGCAGCCGGGACACCCACAATGAG.

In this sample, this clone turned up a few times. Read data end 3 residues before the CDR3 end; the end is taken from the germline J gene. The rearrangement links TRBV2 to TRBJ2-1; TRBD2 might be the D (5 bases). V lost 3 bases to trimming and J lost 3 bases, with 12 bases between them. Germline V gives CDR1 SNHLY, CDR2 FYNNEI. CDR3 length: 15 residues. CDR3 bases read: TGTGCCAGCAGTGAGAGTCTAGCTCTCTACAATGAG. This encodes CASSESLALYNE. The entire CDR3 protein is CASSESLALYNEQFF.

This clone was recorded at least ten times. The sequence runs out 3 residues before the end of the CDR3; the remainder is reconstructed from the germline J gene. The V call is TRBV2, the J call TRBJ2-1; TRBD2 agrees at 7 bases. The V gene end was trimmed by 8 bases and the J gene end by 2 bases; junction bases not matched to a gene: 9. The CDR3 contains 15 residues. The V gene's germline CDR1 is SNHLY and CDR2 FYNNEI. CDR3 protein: CASEASGQPYNEQFF. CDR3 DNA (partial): TGTGCCAGCGAGGCTAGCGGACAACCCTACAATGAG.

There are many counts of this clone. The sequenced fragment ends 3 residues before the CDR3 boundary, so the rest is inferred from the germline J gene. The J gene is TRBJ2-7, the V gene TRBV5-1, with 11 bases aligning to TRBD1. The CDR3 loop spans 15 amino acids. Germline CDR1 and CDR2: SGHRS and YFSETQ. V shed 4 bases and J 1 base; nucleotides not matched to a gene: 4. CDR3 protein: CASSPGTGGSYEQYF. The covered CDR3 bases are TGCGCCAGCAGCCCGGGGACAGGGGGGTCCTACGAG. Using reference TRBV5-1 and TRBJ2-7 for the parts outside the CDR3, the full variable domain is KAGVTQTPRYLIKTRGQQVTLSCSPISGHRSVSWYQQTPGQGLQFLFEYFSETQRNKGNFPGRFSGRQFSNSRSEMNVSTLELGDSALYLCASSPGTGGSYEQYFGPGTRLTVT.